A single sample is the source of the 30 T cell receptor beta chains below, sequenced in a study of vaccination effects on CD4 cells after COVID-19. Before sequencing took place, the ViraFEST assay used viral peptide pools to expand antigen-specific CD4+ T cells. Culture lasted approximately 10 days before CD4+ T cell isolation. Vaccine administered to participants consisted of two doses of either BNT162b2 or mRNA-1273. Produced via immunoSEQ multiplex PCR; TCRdb's table is partial and in-frame only. The table shows tens of thousands of clones, with roughly 81% occurring only once. Antigen specificity for these receptors is unknown. The sample consisted of CD4+ T cells from PBMCs cultured with SARS-CoV-2 spike peptides, taken after COVID-19 vaccination. These receptors came from a human donor who received a COVID-19 vaccine. Some clones in this sample may be carry-over from other donors' samples.

This clone showed up just once. V usage is TRBV19 and J usage is TRBJ2-3; TRBD2 matches 9 bases. The CDR3 has 15 residues. Germline CDR1 LNHDA, CDR2 SQIVND (reference sequence). V dropped 7 bases and J dropped 5; count of bases not matched to a gene: 10. CDR3 coding DNA: TGTGCCAGTAATACCGCGGGGGGGGTTGGAGATACGCAGTATTTT. Encoded protein: CASNTAGGVGDTQYF.

The rearrangement links TRBV7-6 to TRBJ2-3; 16 bases align to TRBD2. V lost 4 bases and J lost 7; bases outside the gene matches: 5. CDR1 is SGHVS and CDR2 is FNYEAQ in the germline V gene. The CDR3 consists of 16 residues. The CDR3 loop reads CASSSGLAGGPHTQYF. Written as DNA, the CDR3 is TGTGCCAGCAGCTCGGGACTAGCGGGAGGGCCCCATACGCAGTATTTT.

A single count supports this clone. This chain links TRBV19 with TRBJ1-4; D unclear. The germline V gene has CDR1 LNHDA and CDR2 SQIVND (reference sequence). The V end lost 4 bases, the J end lost 0 bases, and 9 bases lay between the germline ends. The CDR3 length is 15 residues. CDR3: CASSTILATNEKLFF. The CDR3 DNA sequence: TGTGCCAGTAGTACCATACTCGCAACTAATGAAAAACTGTTTTTT.

V gene TRBV10-3 combines with J gene TRBJ1-2, with D maybe TRBD1 (5 bases). CDR3 length: 15 residues. Germline V gives CDR1 ENHRY, CDR2 SYGVKD. Trimming stripped 6 bases from V and 0 bases from J, with 14 bases between. The CDR3 is CAIRSHPGANYGYTF. The DNA for the CDR3 is TGTGCCATCAGGAGTCACCCGGGGGCTAACTATGGCTACACCTTC.

This clone appeared a few times. This chain links TRBV5-6 with TRBJ2-5; TRBD2 agrees at 9 bases. Germline-derived CDR1 and CDR2 are SGHDT and YYEEEE. V shed 4 bases, J shed 2 bases, and the junction held 3 bases outside the gene matches. This CDR3 is 14 amino acids long. The CDR3: CASSAGGWQETQYF. Here the CDR3 DNA reads TGTGCCAGCAGCGCGGGAGGGTGGCAAGAGACCCAGTACTTC.

The chain employs TRBV5-8 and TRBJ2-7; TRBD2 aligns across 9 bases. V dropped 0 bases and J dropped 0; count of bases not matched to a gene: 4. The CDR3 length is 16 residues. Germline V lookup: CDR1 SGHTS, CDR2 YDEGEE. CDR3 in DNA: TGTGCCAGCAGCTTGGGACGGCGGGGGGGCTCCTACGAGCAGTACGTC. It codes for CASSLGRRGGSYEQYV.

The chain carries TRBV28 and TRBJ2-3, with D tentatively TRBD1 (6 bases). The CDR3 spans 12 residues. Trimming took off 11 bases at V and 1 base at J, with 10 bases between the two ends. CDR1 is MDHEN and CDR2 is SYDVKM in the germline V gene. CDR3 coding DNA: TGTGCCTCAGGGGACCGCACAGATACGCAGTATTTT. Amino acids: CASGDRTDTQYF.

The V call is TRBV7-8, the J call TRBJ2-7, with D possibly called TRBD1 or TRBD2 (5 bases each). Trimming pared 2 bases from V and 4 bases from J, leaving 21 bases between. The length of the CDR3 is 17 residues. From germline, CDR1 is SGHVS and CDR2 FQNEAQ. In nucleotides, the CDR3 is TGTGCCAGCAGCTTATATGTGGGGGAATCCAGCGTTTACGAGCAGTACGTC. Its translation is CASSLYVGESSVYEQYV.

In this sample, this clone turned up a few times. The V call is TRBV5-1, the J call TRBJ1-1, with a tentative D call TRBD1 (6 bases). Looked up from germline, CDR1 is SGHRS and CDR2 is YFSETQ. The V end lost 0 bases, the J end lost 3 bases, and 12 bases lay between the germline ends. The CDR3 covers 15 residues. CDR3 coding DNA: TGCGCCAGCAGCTTGGAACCGGGGGCCCACACTGAAGCTTTCTTT. It is translated as CASSLEPGAHTEAFF.

The V and J genes are TRBV18 and TRBJ2-7; 9 positions match TRBD1. J was trimmed by 3 bases and V by 2 bases; bases with no gene match: 8. The CDR3 length is 16 residues. From germline, CDR1 is KGHSH and CDR2 LQKENI. CDR3 bases: TGTGCCAGCTCACCATCGGGGACAGGGACTTACTACGAGCAGTACGTC. Residues: CASSPSGTGTYYEQYV.

The gene calls are TRBV2 and TRBJ2-3; a possible D gene is TRBD1 (7 bases). This CDR3 comprises 16 residues. Trimming took off 2 bases at V and 6 bases at J, with 18 bases between the two ends. CDR1 SNHLY and CDR2 FYNNEI come from the germline V gene. The CDR3 DNA follows: TGTGCCAGCAGTGAACCCCAGGGGGTAGGGGGGGATACGCAGTATTTT. Protein product: CASSEPQGVGGDTQYF.

V gene TRBV5-1 combines with J gene TRBJ2-5; D gene ambiguous. The CDR3 loop spans 12 amino acids. From germline, CDR1 is SGHRS and CDR2 YFSETQ. V lost 2 bases and J 3 bases, leaving 5 bases between the germline ends. CDR3 amino acids: CASSFHEETQYF. CDR3 in DNA: TGCGCCAGCAGCTTCCATGAAGAGACCCAGTACTTC.

The chain carries TRBV24-1 and TRBJ2-3; 10 nucleotides match TRBD2. There are 18 residues in the CDR3. The germline CDR1 and CDR2 sequences are KGHDR and SFDVKD. Trimming at V came to 0 bases and at J to 4 bases, leaving 9 bases not matched to a gene. CDR3 sequence: CATSDLGSGSGGSDTQYF. The CDR3 DNA reads as TGTGCCACCAGTGATTTGGGTTCGGGTAGCGGGGGGTCAGATACGCAGTATTTT.

The CDR3 sequence is CASTPVDSRNYGYTF. The CDR3 nucleotides read TGCGCCAGCACCCCCGTGGACAGTAGGAACTATGGCTACACCTTC. The chain uses TRBV5-1 and TRBJ1-2; D perhaps matches TRBD1 (6 bases). The CDR3 runs to 15 residues. The V gene's germline CDR1 is SGHRS and CDR2 YFSETQ. V dropped 6 bases and J dropped 2 bases, with 17 bases sitting between them.

The rearrangement links TRBV5-1 to TRBJ2-3; D unclear. CDR3 length: 14 amino acids. Germline lookup yields CDR1 SGHRS and CDR2 YFSETQ. The V and J ends lost 0 bases and 6 bases respectively, with 11 bases between them. Written as DNA, the CDR3 is TGCGCCAGCAGCTTGGTCCAAGGCAGGGATACGCAGTATTTT. Protein sequence: CASSLVQGRDTQYF. The full variable domain, completed using reference TRBV5-1 and TRBJ2-3, is KAGVTQTPRYLIKTRGQQVTLSCSPISGHRSVSWYQQTPGQGLQFLFEYFSETQRNKGNFPGRFSGRQFSNSRSEMNVSTLELGDSALYLCASSLVQGRDTQYFGPGTRLTVL.

This clone was picked up one time. The rearrangement uses TRBV10-2 and TRBJ1-2, with TRBD1 as a possible D gene (5 bases). The CDR3 covers 12 residues. V dropped 0 bases and J dropped 8 bases, with 7 bases sitting between them. Germline-derived CDR1 and CDR2 are WSHSY and SAAADI. CDR3 bases: TGCGCCAGCAGTGAGTCGTGGGGGGGCTACACCTTC. Amino acid sequence: CASSESWGGYTF.

The chain carries TRBV12-3 or TRBV12-4 and TRBJ2-2, with 7 bases identical to TRBD1. The V gene end was trimmed by 5 bases and the J gene end by 7 bases; junction bases not matched to a gene: 1. The CDR3 is made up of 12 amino acids. CDR3 residues: CASSGDSGELFF. The CDR3 DNA is TGTGCCAGCAGTGGGGACAGCGGGGAGCTGTTTTTT.

The chain employs TRBV24-1 and TRBJ2-3; maybe TRBD1 (5 bases). V was trimmed by 2 bases and J by 1 base, leaving 9 bases between them. The CDR3 has 15 residues. In germline, CDR1 is KGHDR, CDR2 SFDVKD. The CDR3 bases are TGTGCCACCAGTGATTCAGGGTCGGGCACAGATACGCAGTATTTT. Its translation: CATSDSGSGTDTQYF.

The CDR3 loop reads CASRGRLNTEAFF. DNA for the CDR3: TGCGCCAGCAGGGGACGGCTGAACACTGAAGCTTTCTTT. This chain links TRBV5-1 with TRBJ1-1; perhaps TRBD1 as D (5 bases). Germline CDR1 SGHRS, CDR2 YFSETQ. Trimming removed 5 bases at V and 0 bases at J, with 8 bases between. The CDR3 is 13 residues long.

The rearrangement joins TRBV12-5 to TRBJ2-3; no clear D. Germline CDR1 reads LGHNT; CDR2 reads FRNRAP. The CDR3 runs to 14 residues. V dropped 1 base and J dropped 7 bases, with 12 bases sitting between them. The DNA of the CDR3 is TGTGCTAGTGGTTTGGGTCGGCCGCCCAATACGCAGTATTTT. This codes for CASGLGRPPNTQYF.

The V and J genes are TRBV29-1 and TRBJ2-1; D unresolved. The ends were cut back, 7 bases at V and 10 bases at J, with 11 bases in the middle. This CDR3 comprises 10 residues. Germline V gene lookup returns CDR1 SQVTM and CDR2 ANQGSEA. The CDR3: CSAFRGEQFF. CDR3 DNA sequence: TGCAGCGCCTTCCGTGGGGAGCAGTTCTTC.

This rearrangement joins TRBV6-5 to TRBJ2-7; 7 bases fit TRBD2. Germline-derived CDR1 and CDR2 are MNHEY and SVGAGI. The length of the CDR3 is 13 residues. J was trimmed by 7 bases and V by 2 bases; bases with no gene match: 5. The CDR3 protein is CASSYTRGGEQYV. CDR3 sequence (DNA): TGTGCCAGCAGTTACACGAGGGGAGGGGAGCAGTACGTC.

This clone was seen just once. The chain recombines TRBV28 with TRBJ2-7; 9 bases match TRBD1. The CDR3 consists of 15 residues. CDR1 is MDHEN and CDR2 is SYDVKM in the germline V gene. V shed 4 bases, J shed 5 bases, and the junction held 9 bases outside the gene matches. The DNA for the CDR3 is TGTGCCAGCAGTTCACCCGGGACAGGGTACCACGAGCAGTACGTC. Encoded protein: CASSSPGTGYHEQYV.

In this sample, this clone turned up a few times. V is TRBV7-2 and J is TRBJ2-2, with D unresolved. Between the trimmed V and J ends, which lost 3 bases and 4 bases, there was a span of 6 bases. This CDR3 comprises 13 residues. Germline CDR1 SGHTA, CDR2 FQGNSA. CDR3 amino acids: CASSFSFTGELFF. DNA for the CDR3: TGTGCCAGCAGCTTCAGCTTCACCGGGGAGCTGTTTTTT.

The chain carries TRBV4-1 and TRBJ1-2; D is unresolved. The CDR3 contains 17 residues. Trimming pared 0 bases from V and 0 bases from J, leaving 14 bases between. Germline V gene lookup returns CDR1 MGHRA and CDR2 YSYEKL. CDR3 DNA: TGCGCCAGCAGCCAAGAATCTGTGACATTTACTAACTATGGCTACACCTTC. This gives the protein CASSQESVTFTNYGYTF.

The genes are TRBV6-1 and TRBJ1-5, with D unresolved. Germline V gene lookup returns CDR1 MNHNS and CDR2 SASEGT. V was pared by 2 bases and J by 7 bases, with 9 bases between. The CDR3 is 13 amino acids. This CDR3 is CASSEFLGQPQHF. The CDR3 coding sequence is TGTGCCAGCAGTGAATTCTTAGGGCAGCCCCAGCATTTT.

The rearrangement uses TRBV4-3 and TRBJ2-3, with a tentative D call TRBD1 (5 bases). Germline CDR1 is LGHNA and CDR2 is YSLEER. The V and J ends lost 0 bases and 2 bases respectively, with 12 bases between them. The CDR3 has 16 residues. The CDR3 bases are TGCGCCAGCAGCCAAGATACAGGTCGGAACACAGATACGCAGTATTTT. Its translation is CASSQDTGRNTDTQYF.

The J gene is TRBJ1-6, the V gene TRBV29-1, with 10 bases that match TRBD1. Germline CDR1 reads SQVTM; CDR2 reads ANQGSEA. Losses at the gene ends were 6 bases for V and 5 bases for J; bases not matched to a gene: 10. The CDR3 sequence is 16 residues long. The CDR3 is CSVVLPGQGDNSPLHF. CDR3 DNA sequence: TGCAGCGTCGTCCTACCAGGACAGGGGGATAATTCACCCCTCCACTTT.

V is TRBV19 and J is TRBJ2-1; TRBD1 agrees at 7 bases. Germline-derived CDR1 and CDR2 are LNHDA and SQIVND (reference sequence). The CDR3 has 15 residues. The junction had 9 bases not matched to a gene; V was cut back by 3 bases and J by 7 bases. The CDR3 DNA reads TGTGCCAGTAGTATGTTTTGGGGCAGGGGGAATGAGCAGTTCTTC. Amino acids: CASSMFWGRGNEQFF.

This CDR3 is CASSLGQVLGSGELFF. The CDR3 DNA reads as TGTGCCAGCAGCTTGGGGCAGGTCCTTGGGTCCGGGGAGCTGTTTTTT. The chain couples TRBV5-8 to TRBJ2-2; D call uncertain. The germline gives CDR1 SGHTS, CDR2 YDEGEE. Between the trimmed V and J ends, which lost 0 bases and 6 bases, there was a span of 15 bases. The CDR3 is 16 residues long. Looking up the rest from reference TRBV5-8 and TRBJ2-2 gives the full variable domain: EAGVTQSPTHLIKTRGQQATLRCSPISGHTSVYWYQQALGLGLQFLLWYDEGEERNRGNFPPRFSGRQFPNYSSELNVNALELEDSALYLCASSLGQVLGSGELFFGEGSRLTVL.